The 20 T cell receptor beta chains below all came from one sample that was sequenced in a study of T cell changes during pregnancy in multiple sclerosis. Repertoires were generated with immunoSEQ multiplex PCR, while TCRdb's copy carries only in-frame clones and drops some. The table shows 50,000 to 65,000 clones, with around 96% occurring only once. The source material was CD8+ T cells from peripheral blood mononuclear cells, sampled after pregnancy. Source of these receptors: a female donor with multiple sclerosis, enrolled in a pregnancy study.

Written as DNA, the CDR3 is TGTGCCAGCAGTTTAGGGACAGGGCCTTATAGCAATCAGCCCCAGCATTTT. Protein sequence: CASSLGTGPYSNQPQHF. V gene TRBV27 combines with J gene TRBJ1-5, with 9 bases that match TRBD1. V lost 2 bases, J lost 0 bases, and 5 bases stayed unmatched. In germline, CDR1 is MNHEY, CDR2 SMNVEV (reference sequence). The CDR3 spans 17 residues.

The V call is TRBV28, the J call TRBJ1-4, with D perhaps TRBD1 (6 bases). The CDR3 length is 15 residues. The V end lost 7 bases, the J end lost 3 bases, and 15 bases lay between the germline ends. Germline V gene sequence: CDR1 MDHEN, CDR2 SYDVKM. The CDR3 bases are TGTGCCAGCACCGCCCCGGACAGTTCTAATGAAAAACTGTTTTTT. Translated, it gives CASTAPDSSNEKLFF.

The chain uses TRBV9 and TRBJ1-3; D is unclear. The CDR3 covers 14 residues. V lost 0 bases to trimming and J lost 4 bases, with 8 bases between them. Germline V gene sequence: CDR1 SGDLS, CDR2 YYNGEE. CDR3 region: CASSVDTRGNTIYF. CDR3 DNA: TGTGCCAGCAGCGTAGATACAAGAGGAAACACCATATATTTT.

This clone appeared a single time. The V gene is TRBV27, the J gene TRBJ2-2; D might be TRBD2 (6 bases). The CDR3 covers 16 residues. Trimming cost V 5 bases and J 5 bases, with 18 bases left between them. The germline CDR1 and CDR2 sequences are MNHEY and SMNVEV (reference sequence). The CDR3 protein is CASSLGVGAGTGELFF. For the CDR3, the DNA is TGTGCCAGCAGTCTTGGAGTAGGGGCGGGAACCGGGGAGCTGTTTTTT.

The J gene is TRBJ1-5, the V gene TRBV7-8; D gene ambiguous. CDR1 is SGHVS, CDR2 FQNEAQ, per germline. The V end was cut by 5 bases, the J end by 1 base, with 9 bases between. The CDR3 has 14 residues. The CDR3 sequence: CASSLRESNQPQHF. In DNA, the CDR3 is TGTGCCAGCAGCCTACGGGAGAGCAATCAGCCCCAGCATTTT.

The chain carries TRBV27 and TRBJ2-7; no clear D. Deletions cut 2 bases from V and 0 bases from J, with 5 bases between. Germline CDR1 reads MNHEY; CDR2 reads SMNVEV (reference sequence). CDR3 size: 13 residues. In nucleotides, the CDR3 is TGTGCCAGCAGTTTAGCGTCCTCCTACGAGCAGTACTTC. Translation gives CASSLASSYEQYF.

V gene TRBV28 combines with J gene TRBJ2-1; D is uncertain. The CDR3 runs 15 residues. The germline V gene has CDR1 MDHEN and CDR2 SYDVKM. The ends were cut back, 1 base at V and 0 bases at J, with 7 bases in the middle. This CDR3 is CASSLLESSYNEQFF. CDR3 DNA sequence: TGTGCCAGCAGTTTATTAGAGAGCTCCTACAATGAGCAGTTCTTC.

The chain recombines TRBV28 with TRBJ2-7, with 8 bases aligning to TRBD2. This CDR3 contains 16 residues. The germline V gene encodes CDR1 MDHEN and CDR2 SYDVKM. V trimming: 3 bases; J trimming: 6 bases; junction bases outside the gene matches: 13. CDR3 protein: CASSLGGPGLEVEQYF. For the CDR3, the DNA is TGTGCCAGCAGTTTGGGGGGCCCGGGACTAGAAGTCGAGCAGTACTTC.

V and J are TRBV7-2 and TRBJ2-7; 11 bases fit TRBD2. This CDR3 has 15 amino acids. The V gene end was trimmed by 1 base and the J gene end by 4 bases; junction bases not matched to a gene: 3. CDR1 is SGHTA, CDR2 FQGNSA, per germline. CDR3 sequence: CASSLVSSGRYEQYF. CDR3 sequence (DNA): TGTGCCAGCAGCTTAGTTTCTAGCGGGAGGTACGAGCAGTACTTC.

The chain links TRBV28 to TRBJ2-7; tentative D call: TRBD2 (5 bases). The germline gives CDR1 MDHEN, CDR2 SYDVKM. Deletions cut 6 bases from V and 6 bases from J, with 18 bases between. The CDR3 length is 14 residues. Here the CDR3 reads CASSSPPRRSEQYF. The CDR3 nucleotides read TGTGCCAGCAGCTCTCCCCCGAGGAGGAGCGAGCAGTACTTC.

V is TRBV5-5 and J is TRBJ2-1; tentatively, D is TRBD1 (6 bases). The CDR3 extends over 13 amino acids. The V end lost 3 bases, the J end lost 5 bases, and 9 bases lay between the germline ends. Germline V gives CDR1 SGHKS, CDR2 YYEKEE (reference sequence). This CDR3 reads CASSSEGDNEQFF. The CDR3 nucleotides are TGTGCCAGCAGCTCCGAGGGGGACAATGAGCAGTTCTTC.

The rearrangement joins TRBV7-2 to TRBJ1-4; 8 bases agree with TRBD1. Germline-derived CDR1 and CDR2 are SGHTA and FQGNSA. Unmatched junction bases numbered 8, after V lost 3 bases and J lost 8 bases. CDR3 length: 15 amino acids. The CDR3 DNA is TGTGCCAGCAGCTTTGACAGGGGAGGGAGGGAAAAACTGTTTTTT. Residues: CASSFDRGGREKLFF.

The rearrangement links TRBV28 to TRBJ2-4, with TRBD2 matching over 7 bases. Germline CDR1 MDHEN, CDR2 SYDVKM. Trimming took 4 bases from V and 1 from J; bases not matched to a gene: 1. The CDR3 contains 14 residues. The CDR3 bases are TGTGCCAGCAGTTGGGGGGGGGCCAAAAACATTCAGTACTTC. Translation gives CASSWGGAKNIQYF.

The CDR3 sequence: CASSAAGGLNNEQFF. In DNA, the CDR3 is TGTGCCAGCAGCGCTGCGGGAGGACTGAACAATGAGCAGTTCTTC. The V and J genes are TRBV9 and TRBJ2-1; 8 positions match TRBD2. Unmatched junction bases numbered 7, after V lost 3 bases and J lost 5 bases. This CDR3 has 15 amino acids. Looked up from germline, CDR1 is SGDLS and CDR2 is YYNGEE.

CDR3 sequence (DNA): TGTGCCAGCAGCCCGGGACAGTTAAACATTCAGTACTTC. Translation gives CASSPGQLNIQYF. This chain uses TRBV21-1 with TRBJ2-4; the D segment call TRBD1 is taken from the table without a DNA check. TRBV21-1 is an annotated pseudogene. CDR3 length: 13 amino acids.

CDR3 nucleotide sequence: TGTGCCAGTAGGAGTTCTAGCGGTGCCTACGAGCAGTACTTC. This encodes CASRSSSGAYEQYF. This sequence joins TRBV19 and TRBJ2-7; TRBD2 agrees at 7 bases. The CDR3 runs to 14 residues. The germline gives CDR1 LNHDA, CDR2 SQIVND (reference sequence). The J segment lost 2 bases and the V segment lost 6 bases, leaving 7 bases of the junction unmatched. The full variable domain, with the rest looked up from reference TRBV19 and TRBJ2-7, is DGGITQSPKYLFRKEGQNVTLSCEQNLNHDAMYWYRQDPGQGLRLIYYSQIVNDFQKGDIAEGYSVSREKKESFPLTVTSAQKNPTAFYLCASRSSSGAYEQYFGPGTRLTVT.

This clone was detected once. The CDR3 region has the DNA TGTGCCAGCAGTTTATTGGGAGACTATAATTCACCCCTCCACTTT. Encoded protein: CASSLLGDYNSPLHF. The gene calls are TRBV27 and TRBJ1-6; D gene unclear. Germline V gene sequence: CDR1 MNHEY, CDR2 SMNVEV (reference sequence). Trimming took off 1 base at V and 3 bases at J, with 7 bases between the two ends. The CDR3 consists of 15 residues.

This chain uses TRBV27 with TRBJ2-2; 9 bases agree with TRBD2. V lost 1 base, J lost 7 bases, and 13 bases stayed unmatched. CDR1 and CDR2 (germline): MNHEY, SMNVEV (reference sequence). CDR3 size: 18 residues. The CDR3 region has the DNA TGTGCCAGCAGTTTATTGGGTAGCGGGAGAGTCAGGAACGGGGAGCTGTTTTTT. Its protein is CASSLLGSGRVRNGELFF.

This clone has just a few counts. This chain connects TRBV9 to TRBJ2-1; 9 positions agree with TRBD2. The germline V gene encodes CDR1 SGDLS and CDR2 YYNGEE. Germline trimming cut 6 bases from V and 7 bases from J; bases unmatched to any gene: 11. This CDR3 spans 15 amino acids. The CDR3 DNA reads TGTGCCAGCACTACCTCGGGGCTAGCGGGAAATGAGCAGTTCTTC. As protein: CASTTSGLAGNEQFF.

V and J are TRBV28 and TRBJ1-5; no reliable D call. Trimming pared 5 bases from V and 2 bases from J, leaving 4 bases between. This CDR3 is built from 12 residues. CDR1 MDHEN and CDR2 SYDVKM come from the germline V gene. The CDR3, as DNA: TGTGCCAGCAGTCCAGGCAATCAGCCCCAGCATTTT. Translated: CASSPGNQPQHF.